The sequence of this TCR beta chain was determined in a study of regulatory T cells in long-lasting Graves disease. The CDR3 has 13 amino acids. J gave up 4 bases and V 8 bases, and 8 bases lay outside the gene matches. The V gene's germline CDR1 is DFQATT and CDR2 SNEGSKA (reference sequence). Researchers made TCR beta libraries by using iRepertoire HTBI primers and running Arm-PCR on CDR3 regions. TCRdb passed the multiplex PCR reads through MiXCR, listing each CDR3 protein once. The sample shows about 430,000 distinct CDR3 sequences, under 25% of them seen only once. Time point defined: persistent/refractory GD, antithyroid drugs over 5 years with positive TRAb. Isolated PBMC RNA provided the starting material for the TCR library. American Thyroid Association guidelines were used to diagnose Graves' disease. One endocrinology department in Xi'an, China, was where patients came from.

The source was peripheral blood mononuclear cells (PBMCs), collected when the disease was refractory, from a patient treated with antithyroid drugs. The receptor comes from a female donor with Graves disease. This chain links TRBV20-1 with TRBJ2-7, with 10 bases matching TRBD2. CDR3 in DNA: TGCAGTTCATTTTCGACTAGCGGGTACGAGCAGTACTTC. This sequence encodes CSSFSTSGYEQYF.